The 25 T cell receptor beta chains in this list originate from one sample, sequenced in a study of early T cells in non-severe SARS-CoV-2 infection. TCRdb fed the 5' RACE reads into MiXCR, producing one record per CDR3 protein. The sample has 80,000 or so distinct CDR3 sequences, more than 5% seen once. Sequenced: whole blood. Source of these receptors: an adult who was a healthcare worker with PCR-confirmed SARS-CoV-2 infection or an uninfected control (not recorded which).

This clonotype was picked up a small number of times. This rearrangement joins TRBV3-1 to TRBJ2-3, with 9 bases that match TRBD2. Germline CDR1 LGHDT, CDR2 YNNKEL (reference sequence). The CDR3 consists of 16 residues. V lost 4 bases and J lost 1; bases outside the gene matches: 6. CDR3: CASSPGTSRRTDTQYF. As DNA, the CDR3 is TGTGCCAGCAGCCCAGGGACTAGCAGACGCACAGATACGCAGTATTTT.

This clonotype came up many times. The CDR3, as DNA: TGTGCCAGCAGTGAGGAAGGGATGTTCACAGATACGCAGTATTTT. Translation gives CASSEEGMFTDTQYF. The rearrangement uses TRBV2 and TRBJ2-3; D gene uncertain. V shed 3 bases and J shed 2 bases, with 12 bases lying between them. Germline values: CDR1 SNHLY, CDR2 FYNNEI. This CDR3 has 15 residues.

V gene TRBV4-2 combines with J gene TRBJ2-5; D uncertain. V gave up 4 bases and J gave up 2 bases, with 11 bases separating them. Germline V gene lookup returns CDR1 LGHNA and CDR2 YNFKEQ. This CDR3 contains 14 residues. The CDR3 nucleotides are TGTGCCAGCAGCCCGGAAGTCGGGCAAGAGACCCAGTACTTC. This translates into CASSPEVGQETQYF.

The V and J genes are TRBV20-1 and TRBJ1-6; no clear D gene. Germline lookup yields CDR1 DFQATT and CDR2 SNEGSKA (reference sequence). The germline V and J ends were trimmed by 0 bases and 10 bases, with 19 bases remaining between them. The CDR3 consists of 16 residues. The CDR3 DNA is TGCAGTGCTAGAGATTCGAGGGAGGCGGCGTACTCACCCCTCCACTTT. This gives the protein CSARDSREAAYSPLHF.

This rearrangement joins TRBV5-1 to TRBJ1-4, with D hard to call. The CDR3 covers 16 residues. Per the germline V gene, CDR1 is SGHRS and CDR2 is YFSETQ. The V end lost 4 bases, the J end lost 0 bases, and 13 bases lay between the germline ends. The CDR3 DNA reads TGCGCCAGCAGCCGTAGTCCCCCACCAACTAATGAAAAACTGTTTTTT. Translated, it gives CASSRSPPPTNEKLFF.

This clonotype showed up many times. The chain joins TRBV7-2 to TRBJ2-7; 9 nucleotides line up with TRBD1. Trimming cost V 2 bases and J 5 bases; bases outside gene matches: 13. This CDR3 has 17 residues. In germline, CDR1 is SGHTA, CDR2 FQGNSA. The CDR3 sequence: CASSLHPTGTGRNEQYF. In DNA form, the CDR3 reads TGTGCCAGCAGCTTACACCCGACAGGGACAGGGCGTAACGAGCAGTACTTC.

In this sample, this clonotype turned up many times. This rearrangement joins TRBV29-1 to TRBJ1-1; perhaps TRBD1 as D (6 bases). Trimming pared 7 bases from V and 1 base from J, leaving 13 bases between. The germline V gene encodes CDR1 SQVTM and CDR2 ANQGSEA. This CDR3 is built from 13 residues. CDR3 residues: CSAFRQANTEAFF. The CDR3 nucleotides read TGCAGCGCCTTTAGACAGGCGAACACTGAAGCTTTCTTT.

This clonotype was counted ten times or more. The V gene is TRBV5-1, the J gene TRBJ2-6, with D perhaps matching TRBD1 (5 bases). The CDR3 length is 15 residues. Per the germline V gene, CDR1 is SGHRS and CDR2 is YFSETQ. Trimming removed 4 bases from V and 4 bases from J, with 12 bases in between. The CDR3 coding sequence is TGCGCCAGCAGCCTGACAGCTCCGGGGGCCAACGTCCTGACTTTC. Translating it yields CASSLTAPGANVLTF.

This clonotype was detected ten times or more. The chain employs TRBV11-2 and TRBJ2-2, with D possibly TRBD1 on 5 matching bases. The V gene's germline CDR1 is SGHAT and CDR2 FQNNGV. V was clipped by 1 base and J by 6 bases, with 9 bases between them. CDR3 length equals 14 residues. CDR3 amino acids: CASSLVWGPGELFF. CDR3 nucleotides: TGTGCCAGCAGCTTAGTCTGGGGCCCCGGGGAGCTGTTTTTT.

This clonotype was seen repeatedly, ten times or more. This chain uses TRBV11-3 with TRBJ2-4; D is perhaps TRBD1 (5 bases). The CDR3 spans 13 residues. Germline CDR1 is SGHNT and CDR2 is YENEEA. V lost 4 bases, J lost 7 bases, and 11 bases lay in between. The CDR3 reads CASSSGSGNIQYF. CDR3 DNA: TGTGCCAGCAGCTCTGGGTCAGGGAACATTCAGTACTTC.

The table lists this clonotype with many counts. The CDR3 nucleotides are TGTGCCAGCAGCTTAGCACCTAATCAGCCCCAGCATTTT. It translates to CASSLAPNQPQHF. The chain combines TRBV13 with TRBJ1-5; no firm D call. V lost 1 base, J lost 4 bases, and 5 bases lay in between. Germline V gives CDR1 PRHDT, CDR2 FYEKMQ (reference sequence). The CDR3 contains 13 residues.

The chain joins TRBV10-1 to TRBJ2-3, with a tentative D call TRBD2 (6 bases). CDR1 is WNHNN, CDR2 SYGVQD, per germline (reference sequence). Trimming shortened V by 3 bases and J by 2 bases, and 15 bases separated the two germline ends. The CDR3 has 16 residues. The CDR3 reads CASSDPGSGSTDTQYF. DNA for the CDR3: TGCGCCAGCAGTGACCCCGGGAGCGGATCCACAGATACGCAGTATTTT.

This clonotype was detected a few times. The gene calls are TRBV28 and TRBJ1-5; the D is unclear. In germline, CDR1 is MDHEN, CDR2 SYDVKM. This CDR3 has 12 amino acids. The germline V and J ends were trimmed by 5 bases and 4 bases, with 6 bases remaining between them. The DNA for the CDR3 is TGTGCCAGCAGTAGTCTGAATCAGCCCCAGCATTTT. It specifies CASSSLNQPQHF.

This clonotype was seen repeatedly, ten times or more. This chain uses TRBV29-1 with TRBJ1-2; tentatively, D is TRBD1 (5 bases). V lost 6 bases and J 7 bases, leaving 24 bases between the germline ends. Germline CDR1 reads SQVTM; CDR2 reads ANQGSEA. The CDR3 contains 15 residues. The CDR3 here is CSVPTRGQGQGGYTF. The CDR3 region has the DNA TGCAGCGTCCCAACTCGCGGACAAGGCCAAGGTGGCTACACCTTC.

This chain uses TRBV7-2 with TRBJ2-5; TRBD1 is a possible D gene (5 bases). Trimming stripped 1 base from V and 1 base from J, with 16 bases between. This CDR3 is 17 amino acids long. Germline V lookup: CDR1 SGHTA, CDR2 FQGNSA. Here the CDR3 reads CASSLVSGQKLQETQYF. DNA for the CDR3: TGTGCCAGCAGCTTAGTATCCGGACAAAAACTCCAAGAGACCCAGTACTTC.

The rearrangement uses TRBV7-2 and TRBJ2-3; the D gene could be TRBD1 or TRBD2 (6 bases each). V was clipped by 5 bases and J by 4 bases, with 16 bases between them. There are 15 residues in the CDR3. CDR1 is SGHTA and CDR2 is FQGNSA in the germline V gene. The CDR3 sequence is CASSPGLGGADTQYF. Written as DNA, the CDR3 is TGTGCCAGCAGCCCCGGCCTGGGGGGCGCAGATACGCAGTATTTT.

There are a few counts of this clonotype. This rearrangement joins TRBV11-2 to TRBJ2-1; 7 positions match TRBD2. Trimming at V came to 2 bases and at J to 3 bases, leaving 1 base not matched to a gene. CDR3 length: 14 residues. Germline V gives CDR1 SGHAT, CDR2 FQNNGV. The CDR3 reads CASSLWGGYNEQFF. The DNA for the CDR3 is TGTGCCAGCAGCTTATGGGGGGGCTACAATGAGCAGTTCTTC.

This clonotype has a count of ten or more. The chain couples TRBV29-1 to TRBJ1-1; D possibly corresponds to TRBD1 (6 bases). Trimming took off 7 bases at V and 1 base at J, with 16 bases between the two ends. The CDR3 has 14 residues. Per the germline V gene, CDR1 is SQVTM and CDR2 is ANQGSEA. CDR3 bases: TGCAGCGCACTTCCCGGACAGCAGAACACTGAAGCTTTCTTT. Translating gives CSALPGQQNTEAFF.

This clonotype was observed a handful of times. The chain uses TRBV20-1 and TRBJ2-5; 11 bases agree with TRBD2. The CDR3 has 14 amino acids. In germline, CDR1 is DFQATT, CDR2 SNEGSKA (reference sequence). The CDR3 region is CSAIIAGGQETQYF. As DNA, the CDR3 is TGCAGCGCAATCATAGCGGGGGGGCAAGAGACCCAGTACTTC.

The sample holds many counts of this clonotype. The chain couples TRBV19 to TRBJ2-7; D is unclear. The germline V gene has CDR1 LNHDA and CDR2 SQIVND (reference sequence). V shed 2 bases and J shed 2 bases, with 7 bases lying between them. The length of the CDR3 is 13 residues. The CDR3 DNA sequence: TGTGCCAGTAGTATAAACCTTCCCTACGAGCAGTACTTC. It specifies CASSINLPYEQYF.

The chain links TRBV5-6 to TRBJ1-1; D call uncertain. The ends were cut back, 4 bases at V and 0 bases at J, with 16 bases in the middle. The CDR3 length is 16 residues. Germline-derived CDR1 and CDR2 are SGHDT and YYEEEE. CDR3: CASSTFISAMNTEAFF. In DNA, the CDR3 is TGTGCCAGCAGCACATTTATTTCGGCCATGAACACTGAAGCTTTCTTT.

A few counts support this clonotype. This chain links TRBV10-2 with TRBJ1-1, with no clear D. Trimming removed 4 bases at V and 5 bases at J, with 5 bases between. The CDR3 runs to 11 residues. Germline V gene sequence: CDR1 WSHSY, CDR2 SAAADI. The CDR3 DNA follows: TGCGCCAGCAGTGGATTGACTGAAGCTTTCTTT. Its translation is CASSGLTEAFF.

This clonotype was seen at least ten times. This rearrangement joins TRBV18 to TRBJ1-1; D not certain. The CDR3 totals 16 residues. In germline, CDR1 is KGHSH, CDR2 LQKENI. Trimming cost V 3 bases and J 1 base, with 15 bases left between them. CDR3 protein: CASSPQLSSQNTEAFF. The CDR3 DNA follows: TGTGCCAGCTCACCCCAGCTGTCGAGCCAGAACACTGAAGCTTTCTTT.

This clonotype was detected only a few times. The chain links TRBV29-1 to TRBJ1-4, with D unclear. Germline-derived CDR1 and CDR2 are SQVTM and ANQGSEA. Trimming cost V 0 bases and J 10 bases, with 12 bases left between them. The CDR3 runs 13 residues. In nucleotides, the CDR3 is TGCAGCGTTGAAGATTTAGCAGGCGGAAAACTGTTTTTT. Its protein product is CSVEDLAGGKLFF.

The chain links TRBV20-1 to TRBJ2-5; D possibly uses TRBD1 or TRBD2 (5 bases each). V was trimmed by 3 bases and J by 3 bases, leaving 11 bases between them. The CDR3 has 13 residues. Germline V gene sequence: CDR1 DFQATT, CDR2 SNEGSKA (reference sequence). The CDR3 spells CSASRDLEETQYF. In nucleotides, the CDR3 is TGCAGTGCTAGCCGGGACCTTGAAGAGACCCAGTACTTC.